Following are 20 T cell receptor beta chains from one sample sequenced in a study of cytomegalovirus exposure and HLA in healthy donors. Both 60 Vbeta primers and 13 Jbeta primers went into the PCR. Libraries were prepared by immunoSEQ multiplex PCR; TCRdb keeps only in-frame clonotypes and omits some of them. This sample lists some 150,000 clones; its ten largest clones have 2.2%. Sequenced: PBMCs. Receptors were obtained from a woman younger than 35 in good health and CMV-seronegative.

The chain recombines TRBV18 with TRBJ1-3, with TRBD1 matching 10 bases. This CDR3 is built from 16 residues. CDR1 and CDR2 from the germline V gene are KGHSH and LQKENI. The V segment lost 3 bases and the J segment 2 bases; nucleotides outside the gene matches: 4. CDR3 region: CASSPLGQGTGNTIYF. The CDR3 DNA follows: TGTGCCAGCTCACCGTTGGGACAGGGGACTGGAAACACCATATATTTT.

The genes are TRBV4-1 and TRBJ1-3; TRBD1 matches at 8 bases. CDR3 length: 19 residues. The V segment lost 1 base and the J segment 4 bases; nucleotides outside the gene matches: 15. Germline V CDR1 and CDR2: MGHRA, YSYEKL. The CDR3 coding sequence is TGCGCCAGCAGCCAAGGTATTAGGCCCTCGGACAGGGAAGGAAACACCATATATTTT. Its translation: CASSQGIRPSDREGNTIYF.

The chain recombines TRBV5-6 with TRBJ2-4; D is possibly TRBD1 (6 bases). CDR1 SGHDT and CDR2 YYEEEE come from the germline V gene. This CDR3 contains 11 residues. Trimming took 3 bases from V and 8 from J, leaving 6 bases between them. The DNA for the CDR3 is TGTGCCAGCAGCTCAGGGGACATTCAGTACTTC. It is translated as CASSSGDIQYF.

V is TRBV5-1 and J is TRBJ1-1; maybe TRBD1 (5 bases). The CDR3 is 14 residues long. Germline CDR1 SGHRS, CDR2 YFSETQ. The V end was cut by 5 bases, the J end by 5 bases, with 16 bases between. The CDR3 spells CASRRGRGETEAFF. DNA for the CDR3: TGCGCCAGCAGGCGGGGACGGGGGGAGACTGAAGCTTTCTTT.

The V and J genes are TRBV27 and TRBJ1-2; D remains ambiguous. The CDR3 runs to 13 residues. Germline V CDR1 and CDR2: MNHEY, SMNVEV (reference sequence). Trimming took 7 bases from V and 1 from J, leaving 10 bases between them. CDR3 loop: CASKVGNNYGYTF. CDR3 sequence (DNA): TGTGCCAGCAAGGTCGGGAATAACTATGGCTACACCTTC.

The rearrangement uses TRBV6-5 and TRBJ2-1, with TRBD1 identical over 8 bases. Trimming at V came to 5 bases and at J to 16 bases, leaving 10 bases not matched to a gene. CDR3 length equals 12 residues. CDR1 is MNHEY and CDR2 is SVGAGI in the germline V gene. CDR3 residues: CASSPQQGEEFF. The CDR3 nucleotides read TGTGCCAGCAGTCCGCAACAGGGGGAGGAATTCTTC.

This chain connects TRBV29-1 to TRBJ2-5, with a weak D call TRBD1 (6 bases). Trimming cost V 5 bases and J 4 bases, with 8 bases left between them. The CDR3 runs 11 residues. Germline assignment: CDR1 SQVTM and CDR2 ANQGSEA. CDR3 DNA: TGCAGCGTTCCCAGGGGAGAGACCCAGTACTTC. Protein: CSVPRGETQYF. Drawing the rest from reference TRBV29-1 and TRBJ2-5, the complete variable domain is SAVISQKPSRDICQRGTSLTIQCQVDSQVTMMFWYRQQPGQSLTLIATANQGSEATYESGFVIDKFPISRPNLTFSTLTVSNMSPEDSSIYLCSVPRGETQYFGPGTRLLVL.

The rearrangement uses TRBV7-9 and TRBJ2-1, with TRBD2 matching over 9 bases. The J segment lost 5 bases and the V segment lost 5 bases, leaving 10 bases of the junction unmatched. The length of the CDR3 is 16 residues. Germline-derived CDR1 and CDR2 are SEHNR and FQNEAQ (reference sequence). CDR3 sequence (DNA): TGTGCCAGCAGCCGGTTTAGCGGGAGCATCCACAATGAGCAGTTCTTC. It encodes CASSRFSGSIHNEQFF.

V gene TRBV6-5 combines with J gene TRBJ2-1; D may be TRBD2 (5 bases). The germline V and J ends were trimmed by 2 bases and 8 bases, with 10 bases remaining between them. Per germline, CDR1 MNHEY and CDR2 SVGAGI. This CDR3 comprises 13 residues. CDR3 sequence: CASSYVEADEQFF. Written as DNA, the CDR3 is TGTGCCAGCAGTTACGTGGAGGCGGATGAGCAGTTCTTC.

The chain has TRBV28 and TRBJ1-5, with a possible D match to TRBD1 (5 bases). Trimming took off 9 bases at V and 3 bases at J, with 15 bases between the two ends. This CDR3 comprises 14 residues. Germline V lookup: CDR1 MDHEN, CDR2 SYDVKM. In nucleotides, the CDR3 is TGTGCCAGTAATACGGGGGAGATCAATCAGCCCCAGCATTTT. It is translated as CASNTGEINQPQHF.

V and J are TRBV7-9 and TRBJ2-2; TRBD2 agrees at 8 bases. This CDR3 comprises 15 residues. Germline CDR1 and CDR2: SEHNR and FQNEAQ (reference sequence). V lost 4 bases and J lost 1; bases outside the gene matches: 2. The CDR3 protein is CASSSTSVNTGELFF. CDR3 bases: TGTGCCAGCAGCTCGACTAGCGTGAACACCGGGGAGCTGTTTTTT.

V and J are TRBV18 and TRBJ2-3; 9 positions agree with TRBD1. Trimming cost V 1 base and J 2 bases; bases outside gene matches: 7. The CDR3 has 17 amino acids. CDR1 and CDR2 from the germline V gene are KGHSH and LQKENI. CDR3 in amino acids: CASSPRTGVRATDTQYF. The CDR3 DNA is TGTGCCAGCTCACCACGGACAGGGGTGAGGGCCACAGATACGCAGTATTTT.

The chain has TRBV5-6 and TRBJ1-5, with D possibly matching TRBD1 (5 bases). CDR3 length: 15 amino acids. Trimming took 4 bases from V and 0 from J, leaving 11 bases between them. CDR1 is SGHDT and CDR2 is YYEEEE in the germline V gene. CDR3 nucleotide sequence: TGTGCCAGCAGCCGAGGACATATTAGCAATCAGCCCCAGCATTTT. Its protein product is CASSRGHISNQPQHF.

The V call is TRBV2, the J call TRBJ2-1, with 10 nucleotides matching TRBD2. Germline values: CDR1 SNHLY, CDR2 FYNNEI. This CDR3 is built from 16 residues. Losses at the gene ends were 4 bases for V and 9 bases for J; bases not matched to a gene: 12. CDR3 bases: TGTGCCAGCAGTGTCCCAGCGGGAGGGCCAGTGGTTGAGCAGTTCTTC. Translating gives CASSVPAGGPVVEQFF.

The chain recombines TRBV5-1 with TRBJ2-3, with 10 positions matching TRBD2. The CDR3 is 16 residues long. The trim removed 4 bases at V and 0 bases at J, leaving 5 bases unmatched. Germline values: CDR1 SGHRS, CDR2 YFSETQ. In DNA, the CDR3 is TGCGCCAGCAGCCCCGGACTAGCGGCTAGCACAGATACGCAGTATTTT. Translated, it gives CASSPGLAASTDTQYF.

The rearrangement links TRBV7-2 to TRBJ1-5; 8 bases are a match to TRBD1. The CDR3 consists of 14 residues. In germline, CDR1 is SGHTA, CDR2 FQGNSA. V dropped 6 bases and J dropped 4; count of bases not matched to a gene: 5. DNA of the CDR3: TGTGCCAGCAGACGACAGGGGCGTAATCAGCCCCAGCATTTT. It is translated as CASRRQGRNQPQHF.

The rearrangement joins TRBV30 to TRBJ2-3; D may be TRBD2 (6 bases). V dropped 2 bases and J dropped 0 bases, with 15 bases sitting between them. Germline V gene data show CDR1 as GTSNPN and CDR2 as SVGIG (reference sequence). The CDR3 contains 16 residues. The CDR3 region is CAWSPLSGPSTDTQYF. CDR3 DNA sequence: TGTGCCTGGAGTCCCCTTAGCGGCCCTAGCACAGATACGCAGTATTTT.

The chain uses TRBV10-3 and TRBJ2-2; D is unclear. Germline-derived CDR1 and CDR2 are ENHRY and SYGVKD. With 11 bases removed from V and 8 bases from J, the gap between germline ends came to 12 bases. CDR3 length: 11 residues. The CDR3 loop is CALPGAGELFF. In DNA, the CDR3 is TGTGCCCTTCCCGGAGCGGGGGAGCTGTTTTTT.

The V and J genes are TRBV5-6 and TRBJ2-7; 12 bases agree with TRBD2. CDR1 SGHDT and CDR2 YYEEEE come from the germline V gene. V shed 0 bases, J shed 2 bases, and the junction held 6 bases outside the gene matches. The CDR3 extends over 17 amino acids. CDR3 amino acids: CASSLASSGRAAYEQYF. DNA for the CDR3: TGTGCCAGCAGCTTGGCGTCTAGCGGGAGGGCCGCCTACGAGCAGTACTTC. Using reference TRBV5-6 and TRBJ2-7 for the parts outside the CDR3, the full variable domain is DAGVTQSPTHLIKTRGQQVTLRCSPKSGHDTVSWYQQALGQGPQFIFQYYEEEERQRGNFPDRFSGHQFPNYSSELNVNALLLGDSALYLCASSLASSGRAAYEQYFGPGTRLTVT.

This chain uses TRBV9 with TRBJ1-5; D unresolved. Germline-derived CDR1 and CDR2 are SGDLS and YYNGEE. V was trimmed by 3 bases and J by 0 bases, leaving 7 bases between them. The length of the CDR3 is 14 residues. CDR3 amino acids: CASSEPNSNQPQHF. Here the CDR3 DNA reads TGTGCCAGCAGCGAACCTAATAGCAATCAGCCCCAGCATTTT.